This is a list of T cell receptor beta chains from one sample in a study of blood T cell repertoires in COVID-19. Only in-frame clones appear in the TCRdb table, and some are missing; sequencing was by immunoSEQ multiplex PCR. The sample has around 84,000 clones; roughly 80% are singletons. The sample taken for sequencing was peripheral blood. These receptors originate from a middle-aged woman with active or convalescent COVID-19. The CDR3 runs from the conserved cysteine through the conserved F or W. Not every row has a clone size; where given, it reads once, few, many or a size class.

>TRBV5-1|-
CASSPNRGAKNIQYF
>TRBV24-1|-
CATRDRENEQYF
>TRBV29-1|few
CSVDLARGEAFF
>TRBV12-3/TRBV12-4|-
CASSFTGDQPQHF
>TRBV28|-
CASVQKKETGRGKTEAFF
>TRBV24-1|-
CATTGAGVGTQYF
>TRBV7-3|-
CASSLSPGVGTQYF
>TRBV30|-
CAWGTSGGARETQYF
>TRBV10-3|-
CAIATGGGEKLFF
>TRBV7-9|-
CASSSGQGWTEAFF
>TRBV24-1|-
CATSDVGTGSSYTF
>TRBV5-6|few
CASSLDTGTEAFF
>TRBV5-5|-
CASSLGQPYTEAFF
>TRBV5-1|-
CASSQTGSGNTIYF
>TRBV7-2|-
CASSFGYVGGPTDTQYF
>TRBV12-3/TRBV12-4|-
CASSPPNQPQHF
>TRBV7-2|-
CASSLRYMDEQYF
>TRBV7-2|-
CASSLVIAKNIQYF
>TRBV27|few
CASSYALGGNTEAFF
>TRBV18|-
CASSPDRVNYEQYF
>TRBV5-8|-
CASSSTVYYSYNEQFF
>TRBV4-2|-
CASSQDQGGVAYNSPLHF
>TRBV5-6|-
CASSFTDRANTEAFF
>TRBV6-5|once
CASSPTTGGLGAFF
>TRBV9|-
CASSKGTGEKLFF
>TRBV11-1|-
CASSHRDRGGELFF
>TRBV29-1|few
CSVRTEAGNTIYF
>TRBV24-1|-
CATNSGTGKETQYF
>TRBV6-2/TRBV6-3|once
CASSPRERWSSYNSPLHF
>TRBV11-3|-
CASSSRDSSFSAPYGYTF
>TRBV4-2|-
CASSQGPRVTF
>TRBV10-3|-
CAISRKDRDGPRYTF
>TRBV7-6|-
CASRRTSGSTDTQYF
>TRBV15|-
CATTSLAGLGFNEQFF
>TRBV5-1|-
CASSRRQIDGEQYF
>TRBV3-1/TRBV3-2|-
CASSQGGRELFF
>TRBV5-1|-
CASSLGDTRGNQPQHF
>TRBV5-6|-
CASSLIGPILLEQYF
>TRBV6-5|-
CASSYQPAGTYEQYF
>TRBV6-1|-
CASSEAPTGELFF
>TRBV13|-
CASSLGGRGVGEQFF
>TRBV2|-
CASSFAVGEGWGYEQYF
>TRBV5-6|-
CASSPDQDAGQFYGYTF
>TRBV7-2|-
CASSLEGDPYEQYF
>TRBV6-5|-
CASRPSSGGMHEQFF
>TRBV10-3|once
CAITSGTSREQYF
>TRBV9|-
CASSSHLGQGVDTQYF
>TRBV5-5|-
CASSLGGGELFF
>TRBV10-3|-
CAIRPGQGSGEKLFF
>TRBV12-5|-
CASVQRDTGELFF
>TRBV5-1|-
CASSFAQGNTEAFF
>TRBV7-2|-
CASRPSQGGNTIYF
>TRBV7-3|-
CASSQTPINTGELFF
>TRBV7-7|few
CASSFGTSMGETQYF
>TRBV27|-
CASSLRRGTGELFF
>TRBV5-1|-
CASITRGNYGYTF
>TRBV24-1|-
CATSDLGEGTGELFF
>TRBV28|-
CASTPRQGAGDTIYF
>TRBV5-1|-
CASSSLAGVTDTQYF